The rows below give T cell receptor beta chains drawn from one sample of a study of OX40 agonist ivuxolimab in advanced cancers. Sequencing was performed with immunoSEQ multiplex PCR; in TCRdb, only in-frame clones are kept and a portion is missing. The table records about 58,000 clones, about four fifths of them present only once. The sample in question was CD4+ or CD8+ T cells sorted from blood, obtained in a trial of the OX40 agonist ivuxolimab. Receptor source: an adult with an advanced solid tumor such as melanoma, head and neck, liver or kidney cancer. The CDR3 runs from the conserved cysteine through the conserved F or W. Fields, in order: clone size, J gene, D gene, V gene, CDR3 DNA, CDR3 protein. A D gene is named only where the DNA matches it firmly. Clone size is shown for a subset of rows, as once, few, many or a class of expanded clone.

NA | TRBJ1-5 | NA | TRBV6-6 | TGTGCCAGCAGTTACGAAGTCGGCAATCAGCCCCAGCATTTT | CASSYEVGNQPQHF
NA | TRBJ2-5 | NA | TRBV18 | TGTGCCAGCTCACCACCCAGGGTGGAGACCCAGTACTTC | CASSPPRVETQYF
few | TRBJ2-1 | TRBD2 | TRBV4-1 | TGCGCCAGCAGCCAAGACGGACGGGGGGAGAGGTGGACAAAGTACAATGAGCAGTTCTTC | CASSQDGRGERWTKYNEQFF
NA | TRBJ2-1 | NA | TRBV30 | TGTGCCTGGAGTGTAAGAGGGGCCTATGCCAATGAGCAGTTCTTC | CAWSVRGAYANEQFF
NA | TRBJ2-3 | TRBD2 | TRBV10-1 | TGCGCCAGCAGCGGGACTAGCGGGGGGGTTCCAGATACGCAGTATTTT | CASSGTSGGVPDTQYF
NA | TRBJ2-3 | TRBD2 | TRBV28 | TGTGCCAGCAGTTCCTCAGGACTAGCGGGAGCTGGAGATACGCAGTATTTT | CASSSSGLAGAGDTQYF
NA | TRBJ2-6 | NA | TRBV19 | TGTGCCAGTAGTATAGTGGAGGGCCGGACGAGTGGGGCCAACGTCCTGACTTTC | CASSIVEGRTSGANVLTF
NA | TRBJ2-1 | NA | TRBV11-2 | TGTGCCAGCAGCTTATTCATTGAGCAGTTCTTC | CASSLFIEQFF
NA | TRBJ2-3 | NA | TRBV18 | TGTGCCAGCTCACCACCGGTTTTCTGGGGCGGCACAGATACGCAGTATTTT | CASSPPVFWGGTDTQYF
NA | TRBJ1-1 | NA | TRBV11-3 | TGTGCCAGCAGCAAGGACAGCATGAACACTGAAGCTTTCTTT | CASSKDSMNTEAFF
once | TRBJ2-7 | NA | TRBV7-9 | TGTGCCAGCAGCTTAGGACTACTATTATACCCTACCTTAATTAACGAGCAGTACTTC | CASSLGLLLYPTLINEQYF
NA | TRBJ1-5 | TRBD1 | TRBV28 | TGTGCCAGCAGTTTACGGCAGGGGGCGAATCAGCCCCAGCATTTT | CASSLRQGANQPQHF
NA | TRBJ2-7 | NA | TRBV5-1 | TGCGCCAGCAGCTTACACAGGGACACCTACGAGCAGTACTTC | CASSLHRDTYEQYF
few | TRBJ2-7 | TRBD2 | TRBV11-3 | TGTGCCAGCAGACCCGGGACTAGCGGTTTCTCCTACGAGCAGTACTTC | CASRPGTSGFSYEQYF
once | TRBJ1-1 | NA | TRBV15 | TGTGCCACCAGCAGAGTTGTGGGCATGAACACTGAAGCTTTCTTT | CATSRVVGMNTEAFF
NA | TRBJ2-2 | NA | TRBV2 | TGTGCCAGCAGTGAAGCCGCCTACCGACGGACCGGGGAGCTGTTTTTT | CASSEAAYRRTGELFF
NA | TRBJ1-5 | NA | TRBV5-5 | TGTGCCAGCAGGGCAGGATATAGCAATCAGCCCCAGCATTTT | CASRAGYSNQPQHF
NA | TRBJ2-7 | TRBD1 | TRBV29-1 | TGCAGCGTTGTCCAGGGGGCCTACGAGCAGTACTTC | CSVVQGAYEQYF
NA | TRBJ1-3 | TRBD1 | TRBV5-8 | TGTGCCAGCAGCTATTCAGGGGGCGCGGGAAACACCATATATTTT | CASSYSGGAGNTIYF
NA | TRBJ2-1 | NA | TRBV5-5 | TGTGCCAGCAGCGCGGGGAACGCCAACAATGAGCAGTTCTTC | CASSAGNANNEQFF
NA | TRBJ1-5 | NA | TRBV18 | TGTGCCAGCTCACCTAGCCCTCTGGATCAGCCCCAGCATTTT | CASSPSPLDQPQHF
NA | TRBJ2-7 | TRBD2 | TRBV28 | TGTGCCAGCAGTTTAGTGGGGGGGGAAGGGTACGAGCAGTACTTC | CASSLVGGEGYEQYF
NA | TRBJ1-3 | NA | TRBV30 | TGTGCCTGGAGAAGAGGTGCATCTGGAAACACCATATATTTT | CAWRRGASGNTIYF
NA | TRBJ2-1 | NA | TRBV7-3 | TGTGCCAGCAGCACGTCCGGGACAGAGCAGTTCTTC | CASSTSGTEQFF
NA | TRBJ2-2 | NA | TRBV11-1 | TGTGCCAGCAGCCCCAACCCCGGGGAGCTGTTTTTT | CASSPNPGELFF
NA | TRBJ1-4 | NA | TRBV2 | TGTGCCAGCAGTGATTGGAGGGGGTGGGAAAAACTGTTTTTT | CASSDWRGWEKLFF
NA | TRBJ2-7 | NA | TRBV18 | TGTGCCAGCTCACCCGAACAGGGATCCTCGGGAGAGCAGTACTTC | CASSPEQGSSGEQYF
NA | TRBJ2-3 | TRBD2 | TRBV15 | TGTGCCACCAGCAGAGATCAATTTGGGACTAGCGGGATCAGAGATACGCAGTATTTT | CATSRDQFGTSGIRDTQYF
NA | TRBJ2-3 | TRBD2 | TRBV5-4 | TGTGCCAGCAGCCCGGGACTAGCGGGAGGAGATACGCAGTATTTT | CASSPGLAGGDTQYF
NA | TRBJ2-5 | NA | TRBV9 | TGTGCCAGCAGCGTAGCGTGGGCAGGATTGGAGACCCAGTACTTC | CASSVAWAGLETQYF
NA | TRBJ2-4 | NA | TRBV5-4 | TGTGCCAGCAGCCCGTCTGGAGGACTCTTAGCCAAAAACATTCAGTACTTC | CASSPSGGLLAKNIQYF
NA | TRBJ1-2 | TRBD1 | TRBV6-1 | TGTGCCAGCAGTGAGAGCCGGGACAGGGGGCTTATTAACTATGGCTACACCTTC | CASSESRDRGLINYGYTF
NA | TRBJ1-3 | NA | TRBV5-1 | TGCGCCAGCAGCGGGGCAGGTGGAAACACCATATATTTT | CASSGAGGNTIYF
NA | TRBJ1-1 | NA | TRBV11-2 | TGTGCCAGCAGCTTAGGCTCTTCGAGGGCGCAAGCTTTCTTT | CASSLGSSRAQAFF
NA | TRBJ2-1 | TRBD2 | TRBV4-2 | TGTGCCAGCAGCCAAGATAAAGCGGGGGGATACAATGAGCAGTTCTTC | CASSQDKAGGYNEQFF
NA | TRBJ1-1 | TRBD1 | TRBV6-5 | TGTGCCAGCAGTTACCTAGCACAACAGGGGTACACTGAAGCTTTCTTT | CASSYLAQQGYTEAFF
NA | TRBJ1-1 | NA | TRBV7-3 | TGTGCCAGCAGCTTATTCGGGCAGAACACTGAAGCTTTCTTT | CASSLFGQNTEAFF
NA | TRBJ2-1 | NA | TRBV18 | TGTGCCAGCTCACCTGGAGCGAGAAAGCAGTTCTTC | CASSPGARKQFF
few | TRBJ1-4 | TRBD1 | TRBV11-2 | TGTGCCAGCAGCTTCACAGGGGAACGAGAAAAACTGTTTTTT | CASSFTGEREKLFF
NA | TRBJ2-1 | TRBD1 | TRBV6-5 | TGTGCCAGCAGTTACTGGACAGGGAGCGATGAGCAGTTCTTC | CASSYWTGSDEQFF
NA | TRBJ1-1 | NA | TRBV6-6 | TGTGCCTCACAACGGGGCGGGGACACTGAAGCTTTCTTT | CASQRGGDTEAFF
NA | TRBJ2-1 | TRBD2 | TRBV28 | TGTGCCAGCACCCTGACTAGCGGACACTACAATGAGCAGTTCTTC | CASTLTSGHYNEQFF
NA | TRBJ2-3 | TRBD2 | TRBV5-6 | TGTGCCAGCAGCTTGGGGCTAGCGGGGATCACAGATACGCAGTATTTT | CASSLGLAGITDTQYF
few | TRBJ1-1 | NA | TRBV6-1 | TGTGCCAGCAGCGGCCAGACTGAGAACACTGAAGCTTTCTTT | CASSGQTENTEAFF
NA | TRBJ2-7 | NA | TRBV7-2 | TGTGCCAGCAGCAGAGTGACAGGCTCCTACGAGCAGTACTTC | CASSRVTGSYEQYF
NA | TRBJ1-1 | TRBD1 | TRBV18 | TGTGCCAGCTCAACTTTGACAGGGGATGTCACTGAAGCTTTCTTT | CASSTLTGDVTEAFF
few | TRBJ2-1 | NA | TRBV6-6 | TGTGCCAGCAGTTACTCCCTCAATGAGCAGTTCTTC | CASSYSLNEQFF
NA | TRBJ2-1 | TRBD1 | TRBV14 | TGTGCCAGCAGCCAATACGGGACAGGGGGTAGATTTTACAATGAGCAGTTCTTC | CASSQYGTGGRFYNEQFF
NA | TRBJ2-5 | NA | TRBV19 | TGTGCCAGTAGTATTCTCGGGAAAGAGACCCAGTACTTC | CASSILGKETQYF
NA | TRBJ2-7 | NA | TRBV28 | TGTGCCAGCAGGCGTATAGAGGAGCAGTACTTC | CASRRIEEQYF
NA | TRBJ1-2 | NA | TRBV9 | TGTGCCAGCAGCGTAGAAGTGTGGGGGTTCGGCTACACCTTC | CASSVEVWGFGYTF
medium-sized | TRBJ1-1 | TRBD1 | TRBV30 | TGTGCCTGGAGAAGGGGAGGGACAGGGCTGACTGAAGCTTTCTTT | CAWRRGGTGLTEAFF
NA | TRBJ1-1 | TRBD1 | TRBV10-3 | TGTGCCATCAGCGACAGGGGAGCCCTTATGAACACTGAAGCTTTCTTT | CAISDRGALMNTEAFF